Below, 10 T cell receptor beta chains from the same sample are listed, as sequenced in a study of post-analysis software for immune sequencing data. Study-level points and caveats: Controls showed lower frequencies than patients for roughly five TRBV segments, and TRBV5-6, TRBV5-1 and TRBV20-1 were among these.

cDNA libraries of TCR beta carried unique molecular identifiers. TCRdb reanalysed the PCR reads using MiXCR and keeps one entry per CDR3 protein. The sample records roughly 580,000 distinct CDR3 sequences, roughly two fifths being singletons. Antigen specificity for these receptors is unknown. The sequenced sample was blood. Source of these receptors: a girl aged 10-17 years with multiple sclerosis.

This clonotype was seen a handful of times. V usage is TRBV2 and J usage is TRBJ2-3; 9 bases line up with TRBD2. The V segment lost 6 bases and the J segment 9 bases; nucleotides outside the gene matches: 13. This CDR3 has 15 amino acids. Germline CDR1 is SNHLY and CDR2 is FYNNEI. CDR3 in amino acids: CASSPEGTSLSTQYF. CDR3 coding DNA: TGTGCCAGCAGCCCCGAGGGGACTAGCCTCTCGACGCAGTATTTT. Full variable domain (rest looked up from reference TRBV2 and TRBJ2-3): EPEVTQTPSHQVTQMGQEVILRCVPISNHLYFYWYRQILGQKVEFLVSFYNNEISEKSEIFDDQFSVERPDGSNFTLKIRSTKLEDSAMYFCASSPEGTSLSTQYFGPGTRLTVL.

The genes are TRBV12-3 or TRBV12-4 and TRBJ2-3; 7 bases are shared with TRBD1. This CDR3 comprises 16 residues. Trimming took 6 bases from V and 2 from J; bases not matched to a gene: 11. CDR3 in amino acids: CASSFPGTEITDTQYF. The CDR3 DNA is TGTGCCAGCAGCTTCCCCGGGACAGAGATCACAGATACGCAGTATTTT.

This clonotype has a handful of counts. The gene calls are TRBV6-6 and TRBJ1-2; no firm D call. The CDR3 is 12 amino acids. The V end was cut by 2 bases, the J end by 8 bases, with 9 bases between. Germline loops: CDR1 MNHNY, CDR2 SVGAGI (reference sequence). CDR3 in DNA: TGTGCCAGCAGTTACGTTCAAAGCGGCTACACCTTC. Protein sequence: CASSYVQSGYTF.

This chain links TRBV5-1 with TRBJ2-7; tentatively, D is TRBD2 (5 bases). V lost 0 bases and J 1 base, leaving 14 bases between the germline ends. The CDR3 is 16 amino acids. The germline V gene has CDR1 SGHRS and CDR2 YFSETQ. The CDR3 protein is CASSLVLRAYSYEQYF. CDR3 in DNA: TGCGCCAGCAGCTTGGTTTTGCGGGCATATTCCTACGAGCAGTACTTC.

The genes are TRBV12-3 or TRBV12-4 and TRBJ2-2; D ambiguous. This CDR3 is built from 13 residues. Trimming shortened V by 4 bases and J by 8 bases, and 11 bases separated the two germline ends. The CDR3 spells CASSSQETGELFF. CDR3 DNA sequence: TGTGCCAGCAGTTCTCAAGAAACGGGGGAGCTGTTTTTT.

V gene TRBV7-8 combines with J gene TRBJ2-3; TRBD2 matches 10 bases. The CDR3 totals 16 residues. Germline-derived CDR1 and CDR2 are SGHVS and FQNEAQ. Trimming at V came to 5 bases and at J to 5 bases, leaving 10 bases not matched to a gene. The CDR3 sequence is CASSKQAGGPRDTQYF. CDR3 DNA sequence: TGTGCCAGCAGCAAGCAAGCGGGAGGGCCACGAGATACGCAGTATTTT.

In its sample, this clonotype was seen a few times. The rearrangement joins TRBV25-1 to TRBJ1-1; 8 nucleotides match TRBD1. V was pared by 6 bases and J by 7 bases, with 16 bases of the junction left unmatched. Germline V gene data show CDR1 as MGHDK and CDR2 as SYGVNS. The CDR3 is made up of 16 amino acids. The CDR3 DNA follows: TGTGCCAGCAGGGAAGCGATTGCGACAGGGGCGGATGAAGCTTTCTTT. Its translation is CASREAIATGADEAFF.

This clonotype was seen a handful of times. V usage is TRBV29-1 and J usage is TRBJ2-3, with 7 bases identical to TRBD1. This CDR3 is built from 14 residues. Germline V gives CDR1 SQVTM, CDR2 ANQGSEA. The J segment lost 6 bases and the V segment lost 6 bases, leaving 12 bases of the junction unmatched. CDR3 amino acids: CSVDRAHPSDTQYF. The CDR3 nucleotides read TGCAGCGTCGACAGGGCCCATCCGTCTGATACGCAGTATTTT.

The chain has TRBV10-2 and TRBJ2-5, with TRBD1 matching 10 bases. With V trimmed by 4 bases and J by 5 bases, 7 bases remained unmatched. CDR1 is WSHSY and CDR2 is SAAADI in the germline V gene. CDR3 length equals 15 residues. This CDR3 is CASSAWDRGGETQYF. The CDR3 bases are TGCGCCAGCAGTGCTTGGGACAGGGGTGGTGAGACCCAGTACTTC.

The rearrangement links TRBV29-1 to TRBJ2-5; a weak D match, TRBD2 (6 bases). V lost 0 bases to trimming and J lost 1 base, with 15 bases between them. Germline CDR1 and CDR2: SQVTM and ANQGSEA. This CDR3 is 16 amino acids long. The CDR3, as DNA: TGCAGCGTTGAAGATCGGGCTAGCGTTCTCCAAGAGACCCAGTACTTC. Protein sequence: CSVEDRASVLQETQYF. Supplemented by reference TRBV29-1 and TRBJ2-5, the full variable domain reads SAVISQKPSRDICQRGTSLTIQCQVDSQVTMMFWYRQQPGQSLTLIATANQGSEATYESGFVIDKFPISRPNLTFSTLTVSNMSPEDSSIYLCSVEDRASVLQETQYFGPGTRLLVL.